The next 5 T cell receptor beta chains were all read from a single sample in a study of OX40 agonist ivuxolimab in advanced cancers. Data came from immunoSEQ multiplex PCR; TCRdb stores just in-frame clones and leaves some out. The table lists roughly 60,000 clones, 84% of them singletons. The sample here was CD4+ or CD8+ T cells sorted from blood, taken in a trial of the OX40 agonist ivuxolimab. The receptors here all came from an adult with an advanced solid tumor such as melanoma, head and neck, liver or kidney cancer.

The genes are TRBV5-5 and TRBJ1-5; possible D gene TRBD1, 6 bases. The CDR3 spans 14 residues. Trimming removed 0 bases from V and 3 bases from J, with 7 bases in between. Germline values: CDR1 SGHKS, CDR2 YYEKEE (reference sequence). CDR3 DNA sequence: TGTGCCAGCAGCTTGGCAGGGGACAATCAGCCCCAGCATTTT. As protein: CASSLAGDNQPQHF. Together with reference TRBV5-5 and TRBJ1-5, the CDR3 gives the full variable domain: DAGVTQSPTHLIKTRGQQVTLRCSPISGHKSVSWYQQVLGQGPQFIFQYYEKEERGRGNFPDRFSARQFPNYSSELNVNALLLGDSALYLCASSLAGDNQPQHFGDGTRLSIL.

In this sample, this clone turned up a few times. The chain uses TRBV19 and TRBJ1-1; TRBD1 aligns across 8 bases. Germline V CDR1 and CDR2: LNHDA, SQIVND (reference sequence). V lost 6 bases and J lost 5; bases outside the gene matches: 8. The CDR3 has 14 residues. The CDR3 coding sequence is TGTGCCAGTAGGCGACAGGGGTTAGGAACTGAAGCTTTCTTT. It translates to CASRRQGLGTEAFF.

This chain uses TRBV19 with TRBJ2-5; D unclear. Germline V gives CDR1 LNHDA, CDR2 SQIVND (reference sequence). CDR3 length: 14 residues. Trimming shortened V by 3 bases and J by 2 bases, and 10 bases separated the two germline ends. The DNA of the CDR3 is TGTGCCAGTAGTATCCGGGCCGGTCAAGAGACCCAGTACTTC. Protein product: CASSIRAGQETQYF.

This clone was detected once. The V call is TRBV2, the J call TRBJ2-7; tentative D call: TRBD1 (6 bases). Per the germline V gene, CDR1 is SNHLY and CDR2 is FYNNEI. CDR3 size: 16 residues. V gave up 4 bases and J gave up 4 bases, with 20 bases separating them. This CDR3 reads CASSGRTAREGYEQYF. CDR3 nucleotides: TGTGCCAGCAGTGGTCGGACAGCCCGGGAAGGGTACGAGCAGTACTTC. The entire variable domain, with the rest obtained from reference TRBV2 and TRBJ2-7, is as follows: EPEVTQTPSHQVTQMGQEVILRCVPISNHLYFYWYRQILGQKVEFLVSFYNNEISEKSEIFDDQFSVERPDGSNFTLKIRSTKLEDSAMYFCASSGRTAREGYEQYFGPGTRLTVT.

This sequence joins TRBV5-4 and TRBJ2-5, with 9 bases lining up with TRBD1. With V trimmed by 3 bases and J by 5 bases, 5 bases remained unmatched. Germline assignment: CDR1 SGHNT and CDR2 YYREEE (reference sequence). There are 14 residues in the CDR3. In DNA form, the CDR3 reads TGTGCCAGCAGCTCCACGACAGGGGGTGAGACCCAGTACTTC. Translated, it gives CASSSTTGGETQYF.